A selection of T cell receptor beta chains follows, all from one sample in a study of blood T cell repertoires in COVID-19. Method: immunoSEQ multiplex PCR; TCRdb's copy keeps in-frame clones and lacks some. The table has 190,000 or so clones, 82% seen once. The sequenced material came from peripheral blood. The receptors derive from a human donor with acute or convalescent COVID-19. The donor label of this sample is uncertain. CDR3s include the opening cysteine and the closing phenylalanine or tryptophan. The order of the fields is J gene, clone size, D gene, V gene, CDR3 DNA, CDR3 protein. The D gene is left open where the match is weak. Clone size appears in some rows only: once, few, many, or a class for an expanded clone.

J: TRBJ1-5; size: .; D: TRBD1; V: TRBV6-4; DNA: TGTGCCAGCCCGGGACAGGGGCAACACTTAACTCTCGCGCCCCAGCATTTT; CDR3: CASPGQGQHLTLAPQHF
J: TRBJ1-3; size: .; D: .; V: TRBV9; DNA: TGTGCCAGCAGCGTCACAGGGCTCCCTGGAAACACCATATATTTT; CDR3: CASSVTGLPGNTIYF
J: TRBJ1-5; size: .; D: TRBD1; V: TRBV18; DNA: TGTGCCAGCTCACCACTGGGACAGGGGGCCGTTCAGCCCCAGCATTTT; CDR3: CASSPLGQGAVQPQHF
J: TRBJ2-1; size: .; D: TRBD2; V: TRBV24-1; DNA: TGTGCCACCAGTGATTTGGGGGGAGCGGGAGCCTCCAATGAGCAGTTCTTC; CDR3: CATSDLGGAGASNEQFF
J: TRBJ1-1; size: .; D: .; V: TRBV5-1; DNA: TGCGCCAGCAGGGTCGTAGGGGTGAACACTGAAGCTTTCTTT; CDR3: CASRVVGVNTEAFF
J: TRBJ1-2; size: few; D: TRBD1; V: TRBV5-6; DNA: TGTGCCAGCAGCCGGGGGACAGGGCCTCACGGCTACACCTTC; CDR3: CASSRGTGPHGYTF
J: TRBJ2-7; size: .; D: .; V: TRBV6-5; DNA: TGTGCCAGCAGAGGATCACAGGGATACGAGCAGTACTTC; CDR3: CASRGSQGYEQYF
J: TRBJ2-5; size: .; D: .; V: TRBV5-1; DNA: TGCGCCAGCAGCTTGGGGGGGCTTGGGGAGACCCAGTACTTC; CDR3: CASSLGGLGETQYF
J: TRBJ2-3; size: .; D: TRBD2; V: TRBV7-3; DNA: TGTGCCAGCAGCCTAGCGGGAAGCACAGATACGCAGTATTTT; CDR3: CASSLAGSTDTQYF
J: TRBJ2-5; size: few; D: TRBD1; V: TRBV5-1; DNA: TGCGCCAGCAGAGGGGACAGGGGACAGACCCAGTACTTC; CDR3: CASRGDRGQTQYF
J: TRBJ2-3; size: .; D: .; V: TRBV30; DNA: TGTGCCTGGAGATTGAGCGCGAGCACAGATACGCAGTATTTT; CDR3: CAWRLSASTDTQYF
J: TRBJ2-7; size: .; D: TRBD2; V: TRBV29-1; DNA: TGCAGCGTTGGGGGGACTAGCGGGAGGATCTACGAGCAGTACTTC; CDR3: CSVGGTSGRIYEQYF
J: TRBJ2-3; size: .; D: TRBD1; V: TRBV7-9; DNA: TGTGCCAGCAGCTCAAAAGCAGGGGGCAAGGATACGCAGTATTTT; CDR3: CASSSKAGGKDTQYF
J: TRBJ2-5; size: once; D: .; V: TRBV7-2; DNA: TGTGCCAGCCCTTTCCAGTACTTC; CDR3: CASPFQYF
J: TRBJ2-2; size: .; D: .; V: TRBV6-6; DNA: TGTGCCAGCCAGATGGGGCAGAACACCGGGGAGCTGTTTTTT; CDR3: CASQMGQNTGELFF
J: TRBJ1-1; size: .; D: .; V: TRBV6-5; DNA: TGTGCCAGCAGATTCCAGGGGCGCGTGAACACTGAAGCTTTCTTT; CDR3: CASRFQGRVNTEAFF
J: TRBJ2-1; size: .; D: .; V: TRBV27; DNA: TGTGCCAGCAGTTACTCCGGGGCCTACAATGAGCAGTTCTTC; CDR3: CASSYSGAYNEQFF
J: TRBJ2-3; size: .; D: TRBD2; V: TRBV25-1; DNA: TGTGCCAGCAGTGTGGGGACTAGCGGGGCCACAGATACGCAGTATTTT; CDR3: CASSVGTSGATDTQYF
J: TRBJ2-3; size: .; D: TRBD1; V: TRBV5-4; DNA: TGTGCCAGCAGTTCCAGGACAGGGGAAGTGGATACGCAGTATTTT; CDR3: CASSSRTGEVDTQYF
J: TRBJ2-3; size: .; D: .; V: TRBV2; DNA: TGTGCCAGCAGTCGGACAGAGCAAACGGTAATTACAGATACGCAGTATTTT; CDR3: CASSRTEQTVITDTQYF
J: TRBJ2-7; size: .; D: TRBD1; V: TRBV4-3; DNA: TGCGCCAGCAGCCAAGTTGTTACGGGACAGGGGGTCGAGCAGTACTTC; CDR3: CASSQVVTGQGVEQYF
J: TRBJ2-5; size: .; D: TRBD2; V: TRBV29-1; DNA: TGCAGCGTTGAACGGGATAGCGGGGGTGCGGAGACCCAGTACTTC; CDR3: CSVERDSGGAETQYF
J: TRBJ2-6; size: .; D: .; V: TRBV14; DNA: TGTGCCAGCAGCCAATGGCCCTCTGGGGCCAACGTCCTGACTTTC; CDR3: CASSQWPSGANVLTF
J: TRBJ1-5; size: .; D: .; V: TRBV5-6; DNA: TGTGCCAGCAGCCGGGGGGGATGGAATCAGCCCCAGCATTTT; CDR3: CASSRGGWNQPQHF
J: TRBJ2-7; size: .; D: .; V: TRBV28; DNA: TGTGCCAGCAGTCCTTCAAGCGCGACCTACGAGCAGTACTTC; CDR3: CASSPSSATYEQYF
J: TRBJ1-2; size: .; D: .; V: TRBV7-2; DNA: TGTGCCAGCAGTTACTCATCGACAGAAAACTATGGCTACACCTTC; CDR3: CASSYSSTENYGYTF
J: TRBJ2-1; size: few; D: .; V: TRBV12-3/TRBV12-4; DNA: TGTGCCAGCGGCAGGGTCGATGAGCAGTTCTTC; CDR3: CASGRVDEQFF
J: TRBJ1-2; size: few; D: .; V: TRBV30; DNA: TGTGCCTGGAGTGCAGGGCGGATCTACACCTTC; CDR3: CAWSAGRIYTF
J: TRBJ2-4; size: .; D: .; V: TRBV19; DNA: TGTGCCAGTAGTATCCAGGGTGTAGCCAAAAACATTCAGTACTTC; CDR3: CASSIQGVAKNIQYF
J: TRBJ2-5; size: .; D: TRBD1; V: TRBV2; DNA: TGTGCCAGCAGTGGCTTCACAGGGGGAGAAGAGACCCAGTACTTC; CDR3: CASSGFTGGEETQYF
J: TRBJ2-2; size: few; D: TRBD2; V: TRBV30; DNA: TGTGCCTGGAGTGTATTCCCCCCAGGGACTAATATGGGCACCGGGGAGCTGTTTTTT; CDR3: CAWSVFPPGTNMGTGELFF
J: TRBJ2-1; size: few; D: TRBD2; V: TRBV7-2; DNA: TGTGCCAGCAGCTCGGGACTAGCTATGGTTGAGCAGTTCTTC; CDR3: CASSSGLAMVEQFF
J: TRBJ1-1; size: .; D: TRBD1; V: TRBV30; DNA: TGTGCCGCTCGGCGGGACAGCCTAAACACTGAAGCTTTCTTT; CDR3: CAARRDSLNTEAFF
J: TRBJ1-6; size: .; D: TRBD1; V: TRBV4-3; DNA: TGCGCCAGCAGCCTTCACCCCCTCACGACAGGGGTCAATTCACCCCTCCACTTT; CDR3: CASSLHPLTTGVNSPLHF
J: TRBJ1-2; size: .; D: .; V: TRBV12-3/TRBV12-4; DNA: TGTGCCAGCAGTCCCCAGGGGGGCTACACCTTC; CDR3: CASSPQGGYTF
J: TRBJ2-5; size: .; D: TRBD2; V: TRBV7-8; DNA: TGTGCCAGCAGCTTATCTAGGTGGGAGGGTTCCGGGACCCAGTACTTC; CDR3: CASSLSRWEGSGTQYF
J: TRBJ2-3; size: once; D: .; V: TRBV20-1; DNA: TGCAGTGCCCCCCGCCAGGATACGCAGTATTTT; CDR3: CSAPRQDTQYF
J: TRBJ2-3; size: .; D: TRBD2; V: TRBV18; DNA: TGTGCCAGCTCACCCAACGGGAGGACAGATACGCAGTATTTT; CDR3: CASSPNGRTDTQYF
J: TRBJ2-7; size: .; D: TRBD1; V: TRBV6-5; DNA: TGTGCCAGCAGTTACTCTCCGGACAGGGGACACGAGCAGTACTTC; CDR3: CASSYSPDRGHEQYF
J: TRBJ2-2; size: .; D: TRBD1; V: TRBV3-1/TRBV3-2; DNA: TGTGCCAGCAGCCGGACAGGGGGGAACACCGGGGAGCTGTTTTTT; CDR3: CASSRTGGNTGELFF
J: TRBJ2-5; size: .; D: .; V: TRBV3-1/TRBV3-2; DNA: TGTGCCAGCAGCCAAGTACGCGGGACGGAGACCCAGTACTTC; CDR3: CASSQVRGTETQYF
J: TRBJ2-5; size: .; D: .; V: TRBV18; DNA: TGTGCCAGCTCACCACGATCGGGACAACAAGAGACCCAGTACTTC; CDR3: CASSPRSGQQETQYF